This T cell receptor beta chain was found in a study of T cell changes during pregnancy in multiple sclerosis. Profiled with immunoSEQ multiplex PCR; TCRdb holds only in-frame clones, not every one. The sample comprises about 30,000 clones, over 75% of which are singletons, and about 4.5% rests with the top ten. Trimming left V 5 bases short and J 5 bases short, with 16 bases between. The CDR3 totals 14 residues. Germline values: CDR1 MNHEY, CDR2 SVGAGI. The chain couples TRBV6-5 to TRBJ2-7, with D possibly matching TRBD2 (6 bases). The sequence was collected from a female donor with multiple sclerosis, enrolled in a pregnancy study. This specimen was CD8+ T cells from peripheral blood mononuclear cells, taken in the second trimester of pregnancy. The CDR3, as DNA: TGTGCCAGCAGTCTAGAGGAGGGGTCCGACGAGCAGTACTTC. Translated: CASSLEEGSDEQYF.